This T cell receptor (beta chain) was profiled in a study of CD8 T cells in ankylosing spondylitis. Regarding the study as a whole: The clones that were linked to disease were reported to be significantly enriched in matched synovial fluid samples from ankylosing spondylitis patients.

As regards this clonotype: What it recognizes is unknown.

Germline V gene lookup returns CDR1 LGHDT and CDR2 YNNKEL (reference sequence). The CDR3 spans 17 residues. V trimming: 2 bases; J trimming: 6 bases; junction bases outside the gene matches: 10. TCRdb reprocessed the 5' RACE reads with MiXCR, giving one entry per CDR3 protein. The data show roughly 150,000 distinct CDR3 sequences, around 32% seen once. Sequenced material: synovial fluid, either unsorted or a sorted T cell fraction (not recorded which). The chain joins TRBV3-1 to TRBJ2-5; 12 nucleotides align to TRBD2. This sequence originates from a male donor with ankylosing spondylitis. This CDR3 is CASSQRTSGMVRKTQYF. The DNA of the CDR3 is TGTGCCAGCAGCCAACGGACTAGCGGGATGGTCAGGAAGACCCAGTACTTC.